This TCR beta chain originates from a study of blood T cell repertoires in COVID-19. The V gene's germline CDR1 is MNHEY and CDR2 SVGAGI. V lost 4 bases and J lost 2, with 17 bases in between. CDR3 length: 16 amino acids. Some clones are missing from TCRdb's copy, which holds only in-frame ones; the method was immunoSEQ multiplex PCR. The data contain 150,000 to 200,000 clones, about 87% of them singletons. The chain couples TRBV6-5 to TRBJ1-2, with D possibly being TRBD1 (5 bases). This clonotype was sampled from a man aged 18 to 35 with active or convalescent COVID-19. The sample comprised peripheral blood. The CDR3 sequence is CASSLFRVASNYGYTF. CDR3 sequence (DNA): TGTGCCAGCAGTTTGTTCAGGGTGGCGTCGAACTATGGCTACACCTTC.